One sample yielded the 20 T cell receptor beta chains listed below, sequenced in a study of CD8 T cells in Susac syndrome. The RNA input was roughly 0.45 to 1 ug, and it was reverse transcribed with random hexamers. TCRdb reprocessed the immunoSEQ multiplex PCR reads with MiXCR, giving one entry per CDR3 protein. The sample holds roughly 130,000 distinct CDR3 sequences, about 95% seen once. The source material was CD4+ T cells from PBMCs. The origin of the receptors is a human donor in good health.

Concerning this clonotype: An end of the junction does not agree with germline; a read error may underlie this. The V call is TRBV2, the J call TRBJ1-4; 8 bases match TRBD1. The CDR3 totals 13 residues. Per germline, CDR1 SNHLY and CDR2 FYNNEI. CDR3 loop: CASGGQGNGKLFF. CDR3 nucleotide sequence: TGTGCCAGCGGAGGACAGGGTAATGGAAAACTGTTTTTT.

V usage is TRBV30 and J usage is TRBJ2-7; a possible D gene is TRBD1 (5 bases). This CDR3 spans 13 amino acids. V lost 0 bases and J lost 6, with 12 bases in between. Germline lookup yields CDR1 GTSNPN and CDR2 SVGIG (reference sequence). CDR3 bases: TGTGCCTGGAGTGTACGCCTCGACAGCGAGCAGTACTTC. The encoded protein is CAWSVRLDSEQYF. The variable domain in full, with the rest retrieved from reference TRBV30 and TRBJ2-7, is SQTIHQWPATLVQPVGSPLSLECTVEGTSNPNLYWYRQAAGRGLQLLFYSVGIGQISSEVPQNLSASRPQDRQFILSSKKLLLSDSGFYLCAWSVRLDSEQYFGPGTRLTVT.

J is TRBJ2-1 and V is TRBV4-2; possibly TRBD1 for D (6 bases). CDR1 is LGHNA and CDR2 is YNFKEQ in the germline V gene. V was clipped by 1 base and J by 5 bases, with 15 bases between them. The CDR3 has 16 residues. The CDR3 is CASSQGDIGGDNEQFF. In nucleotides, the CDR3 is TGTGCCAGCAGCCAAGGGGACATCGGTGGTGACAATGAGCAGTTCTTC.

This rearrangement joins TRBV3-1 to TRBJ2-7; 12 nucleotides align to TRBD2. V was pared by 2 bases and J by 7 bases, with 6 bases of the junction left unmatched. Germline V gives CDR1 LGHDT, CDR2 YNNKEL (reference sequence). The CDR3 is 15 residues long. The CDR3 protein is CASSQRTSGNGEQYF. The CDR3 region has the DNA TGTGCCAGCAGCCAAAGGACTAGCGGGAATGGTGAGCAGTACTTC.

The chain links TRBV5-7 to TRBJ2-4; TRBD1 agrees at 7 bases. TRBV5-7 is an open reading frame, and its role is uncertain. This CDR3 comprises 15 residues. Unmatched junction bases numbered 6, after V lost 1 base and J lost 5 bases. Here the CDR3 reads CASSLCGQEENIQYF. Written as DNA, the CDR3 is TGTGCCAGCAGCTTGTGTGGACAGGAGGAAAACATTCAGTACTTC.

CDR3 residues: CSVVDGSYEQYF. In DNA, the CDR3 is TGCAGCGTTGTGGACGGCTCCTACGAGCAGTACTTC. This sequence joins TRBV29-1 and TRBJ2-7; D remains ambiguous. V gave up 4 bases and J gave up 0 bases, with 7 bases separating them. The CDR3 is made up of 12 amino acids. The germline V gene has CDR1 SQVTM and CDR2 ANQGSEA.

This clonotype is a singleton in its sample. The genes are TRBV7-2 and TRBJ1-1, with D possibly TRBD1 on 6 matching bases. The germline CDR1 and CDR2 sequences are SGHTA and FQGNSA. V lost 0 bases and J lost 5, with 13 bases in between. The CDR3 is 15 residues long. The CDR3 nucleotides read TGTGCCAGCAGCTTAGCTGGGCAGGGGATGACTGAAGCTTTCTTT. Protein: CASSLAGQGMTEAFF. The whole variable domain, remainder taken from reference TRBV7-2 and TRBJ1-1, is GAGVSQSPSNKVTEKGKDVELRCDPISGHTALYWYRQSLGQGLEFLIYFQGNSAPDKSGLPSDRFSAERTGGSVSTLTIQRTQQEDSAVYLCASSLAGQGMTEAFFGQGTRLTVV.

For the CDR3, the DNA is TGTGCCAGCAGTTCCCCCGACAATCAGTACTTC. Residues: CASSSPDNQYF. The rearrangement uses TRBV28 and TRBJ2-7; D gene uncertain. CDR1 is MDHEN, CDR2 SYDVKM, per germline. The CDR3 loop spans 11 amino acids. Trimming pared 4 bases from V and 10 bases from J, leaving 11 bases between.

The chain combines TRBV11-2 with TRBJ2-7; D is perhaps TRBD2 (6 bases). V shed 0 bases and J shed 2 bases, with 14 bases lying between them. Germline CDR1 SGHAT, CDR2 FQNNGV. The CDR3 sequence is 16 residues long. CDR3 protein: CASSLEGGSATYEQYF. The CDR3 coding sequence is TGTGCCAGCAGCTTAGAGGGAGGTAGCGCAACCTACGAGCAGTACTTC. The full variable domain, with the rest looked up from reference TRBV11-2 and TRBJ2-7, is EAGVAQSPRYKIIEKRQSVAFWCNPISGHATLYWYQQILGQGPKLLIQFQNNGVVDDSQLPKDRFSAERLKGVDSTLKIQPAKLEDSAVYLCASSLEGGSATYEQYFGPGTRLTVT.

The chain is built from TRBV5-1 and TRBJ2-7, with D uncertain. Trimming stripped 1 base from V and 3 bases from J, with 11 bases between. Germline V gives CDR1 SGHRS, CDR2 YFSETQ. The CDR3 runs to 14 residues. CDR3 bases: TGCGCCAGCAGCTTGTTCGGCCAATACTACGAGCAGTACTTC. Amino acids: CASSLFGQYYEQYF.

V gene TRBV25-1 combines with J gene TRBJ2-7, with 9 bases fitting TRBD1. Germline-derived CDR1 and CDR2 are MGHDK and SYGVNS. CDR3 length: 13 residues. After removal of 10 bases from V and 2 bases from J, the junction contained 6 bases not matched to a gene. The CDR3 loop reads CATNGQGTYEQYF. CDR3 DNA sequence: TGTGCCACCAATGGACAGGGGACCTACGAGCAGTACTTC.

Here the CDR3 DNA reads TGTGCCAGCAGTCTGTCTCTTAGCAAAGGGCCGCAAGAGCAGTACTTC. Its translation is CASSLSLSKGPQEQYF. This chain joins TRBV2 and TRBJ2-7, with D unclear. There are 16 residues in the CDR3. Germline V CDR1 and CDR2: SNHLY, FYNNEI. Trimming stripped 5 bases from V and 7 bases from J, with 24 bases between.

The V gene is TRBV19, the J gene TRBJ2-7; TRBD1 agrees at 8 bases. This CDR3 region has 15 residues. The V gene's germline CDR1 is LNHDA and CDR2 SQIVND (reference sequence). With 4 bases clipped from V and 0 bases from J, the junction kept 5 bases outside the gene matches. This CDR3 is CASSTRQGISYEQYF. The CDR3 bases are TGTGCCAGTAGTACCCGACAGGGGATCTCCTACGAGCAGTACTTC. Looking up the rest from reference TRBV19 and TRBJ2-7 gives the full variable domain: DGGITQSPKYLFRKEGQNVTLSCEQNLNHDAMYWYRQDPGQGLRLIYYSQIVNDFQKGDIAEGYSVSREKKESFPLTVTSAQKNPTAFYLCASSTRQGISYEQYFGPGTRLTVT.

This chain links TRBV4-1 with TRBJ1-2; D possibly corresponds to TRBD1 (5 bases). The germline V gene encodes CDR1 MGHRA and CDR2 YSYEKL. CDR3 size: 15 residues. V lost 0 bases and J 1 base, leaving 9 bases between the germline ends. This CDR3 reads CASSQDQGFNYGYTF. The CDR3 DNA follows: TGCGCCAGCAGCCAAGATCAGGGCTTTAACTATGGCTACACCTTC.

The chain has TRBV29-1 and TRBJ2-2; D gene ambiguous. The CDR3 covers 11 residues. Germline-derived CDR1 and CDR2 are SQVTM and ANQGSEA. V lost 7 bases to trimming and J lost 5 bases, with 8 bases between them. Written as DNA, the CDR3 is TGCAGCGGGCGAGTTACCGGGGAGCTGTTTTTT. Its translation is CSGRVTGELFF.

The V gene is TRBV20-1, the J gene TRBJ2-4, with 11 bases matching TRBD1. J was trimmed by 3 bases and V by 3 bases; bases with no gene match: 13. There are 18 residues in the CDR3. Germline V CDR1 and CDR2: DFQATT, SNEGSKA (reference sequence). CDR3 in amino acids: CSARPGTGGLVGKNIQYF. In DNA, the CDR3 is TGCAGTGCTAGGCCCGGGACAGGGGGGCTAGTTGGCAAAAACATTCAGTACTTC.

V gene TRBV7-9 combines with J gene TRBJ2-2; D remains unclear. The CDR3 runs 15 residues. Germline CDR1 reads SEHNR; CDR2 reads FQNEAQ (reference sequence). Between the trimmed V and J ends, which lost 0 bases and 4 bases, there was a span of 9 bases. The DNA of the CDR3 is TGTGCCAGCAGCTTAGCGCAAGTGGCCACCGGGGAGCTGTTTTTT. As protein: CASSLAQVATGELFF.

This clonotype was seen a single time. V usage is TRBV7-2 and J usage is TRBJ2-5; TRBD2 matches at 15 bases. V shed 3 bases and J 4 bases; nucleotides not matched to a gene: 3. The CDR3 length is 16 residues. Per germline, CDR1 SGHTA and CDR2 FQGNSA. CDR3 DNA: TGTGCCAGCAGCTTGGAGGGACTAGCGGGAGGAGAGACCCAGTACTTC. Protein product: CASSLEGLAGGETQYF.

For the CDR3, the DNA is TGTGCCAGCAGCCAAGCCTTAAATGAGCAGTTCTTC. Its translation: CASSQALNEQFF. This chain uses TRBV3-1 with TRBJ2-1; D call uncertain. Germline values: CDR1 LGHDT, CDR2 YNNKEL (reference sequence). The CDR3 is 12 residues long. Between the trimmed V and J ends, which lost 1 base and 7 bases, there was a span of 5 bases.

The CDR3 bases are TGTGCCAGCAGTCCCGACAGGGGGGATAACTATGGCTACACCTTC. Translated: CASSPDRGDNYGYTF. J is TRBJ1-2 and V is TRBV27, with 9 nucleotides matching TRBD1. The CDR3 extends over 15 amino acids. Trimming at V came to 5 bases and at J to 1 base, leaving 5 bases not matched to a gene. Germline V lookup: CDR1 MNHEY, CDR2 SMNVEV (reference sequence).